The T cell receptor (beta chain) described here comes from a study of OX40 agonist ivuxolimab in advanced cancers. The repertoire was sequenced with immunoSEQ multiplex PCR; TCRdb's copy has only in-frame clones and lacks some. The data contain approximately 90,000 clones, about 85% of them singletons. The CDR3 extends over 13 amino acids. Germline CDR1 LNHDA, CDR2 SQIVND (reference sequence). Trimming took 5 bases from V and 5 from J, leaving 13 bases between them. This material consisted of CD4+ or CD8+ T cells sorted from blood, taken in a trial of the OX40 agonist ivuxolimab. This sequence was found in an adult with an advanced solid tumor such as melanoma, head and neck, liver or kidney cancer. J is TRBJ2-7 and V is TRBV19, with D perhaps TRBD1 (5 bases). The CDR3, as DNA: TGTGCCAGTAGTCAGGGCATCGGTAACGAGCAGTACTTC. It is translated as CASSQGIGNEQYF.